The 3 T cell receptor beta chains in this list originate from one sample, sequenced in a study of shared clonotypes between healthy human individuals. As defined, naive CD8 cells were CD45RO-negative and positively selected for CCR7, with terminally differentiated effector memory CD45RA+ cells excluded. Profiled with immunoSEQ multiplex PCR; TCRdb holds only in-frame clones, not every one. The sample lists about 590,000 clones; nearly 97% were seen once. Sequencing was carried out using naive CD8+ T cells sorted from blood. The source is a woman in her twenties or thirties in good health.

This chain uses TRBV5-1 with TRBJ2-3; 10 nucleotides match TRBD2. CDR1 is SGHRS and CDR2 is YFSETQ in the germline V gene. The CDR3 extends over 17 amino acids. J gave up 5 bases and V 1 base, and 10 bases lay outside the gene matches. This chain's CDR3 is CASSLSLAGVSIDTQYF. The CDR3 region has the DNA TGCGCCAGCAGCTTGTCCCTAGCGGGAGTGTCGATAGATACGCAGTATTTT.

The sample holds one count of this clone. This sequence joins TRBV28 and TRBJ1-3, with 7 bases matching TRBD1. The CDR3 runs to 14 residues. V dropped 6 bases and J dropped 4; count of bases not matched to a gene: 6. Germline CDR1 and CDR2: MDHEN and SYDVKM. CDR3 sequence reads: CASSPQGVGNTIYF. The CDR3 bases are TGTGCCAGCAGCCCCCAGGGGGTAGGAAACACCATATATTTT.

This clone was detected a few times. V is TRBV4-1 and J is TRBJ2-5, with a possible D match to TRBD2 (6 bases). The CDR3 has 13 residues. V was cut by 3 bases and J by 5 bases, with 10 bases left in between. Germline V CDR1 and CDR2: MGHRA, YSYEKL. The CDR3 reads CASSHRLDETQYF. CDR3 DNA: TGCGCCAGCAGCCACCGACTAGATGAGACCCAGTACTTC.